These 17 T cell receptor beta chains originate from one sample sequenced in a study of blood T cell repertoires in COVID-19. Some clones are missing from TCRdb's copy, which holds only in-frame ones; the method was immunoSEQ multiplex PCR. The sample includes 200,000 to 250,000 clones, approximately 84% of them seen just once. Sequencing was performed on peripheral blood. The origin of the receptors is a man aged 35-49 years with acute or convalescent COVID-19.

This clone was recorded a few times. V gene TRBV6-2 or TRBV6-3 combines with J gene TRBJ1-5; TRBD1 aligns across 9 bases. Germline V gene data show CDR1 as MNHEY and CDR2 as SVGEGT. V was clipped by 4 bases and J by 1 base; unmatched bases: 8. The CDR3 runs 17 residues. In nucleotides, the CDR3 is TGTGCCAGCAGTTTTAACGGGACAGGGAGGAGCAATCAGCCCCAGCATTTT. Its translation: CASSFNGTGRSNQPQHF.

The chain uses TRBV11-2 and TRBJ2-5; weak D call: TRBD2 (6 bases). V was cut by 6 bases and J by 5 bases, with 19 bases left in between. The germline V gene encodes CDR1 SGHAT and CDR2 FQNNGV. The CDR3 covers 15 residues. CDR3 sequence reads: CASSPKGRGVETQYF. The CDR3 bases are TGTGCCAGCAGTCCTAAGGGGCGGGGAGTGGAGACCCAGTACTTC. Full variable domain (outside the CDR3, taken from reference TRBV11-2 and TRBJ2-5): EAGVAQSPRYKIIEKRQSVAFWCNPISGHATLYWYQQILGQGPKLLIQFQNNGVVDDSQLPKDRFSAERLKGVDSTLKIQPAKLEDSAVYLCASSPKGRGVETQYFGPGTRLLVL.

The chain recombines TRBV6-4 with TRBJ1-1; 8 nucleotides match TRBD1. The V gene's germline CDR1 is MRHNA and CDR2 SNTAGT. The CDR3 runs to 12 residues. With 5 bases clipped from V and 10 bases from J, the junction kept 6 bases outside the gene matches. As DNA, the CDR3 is TGTGCCAGCAGTCCTGGACAGGGAACAGCTTTCTTT. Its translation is CASSPGQGTAFF.

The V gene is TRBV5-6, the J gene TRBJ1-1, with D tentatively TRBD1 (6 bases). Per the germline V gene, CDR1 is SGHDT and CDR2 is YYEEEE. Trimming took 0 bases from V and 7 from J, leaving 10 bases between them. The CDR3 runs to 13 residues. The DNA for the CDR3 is TGTGCCAGCAGCTTGGATGGGACAAGTGAAGCTTTCTTT. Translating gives CASSLDGTSEAFF.

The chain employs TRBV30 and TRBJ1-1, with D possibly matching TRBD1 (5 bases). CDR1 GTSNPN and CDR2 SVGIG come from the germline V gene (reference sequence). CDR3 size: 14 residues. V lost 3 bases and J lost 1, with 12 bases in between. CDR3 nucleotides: TGTGCCTGGAGGGTGACTGGGGCGAACACTGAAGCTTTCTTT. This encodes CAWRVTGANTEAFF. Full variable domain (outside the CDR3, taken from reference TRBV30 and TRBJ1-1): SQTIHQWPATLVQPVGSPLSLECTVEGTSNPNLYWYRQAAGRGLQLLFYSVGIGQISSEVPQNLSASRPQDRQFILSSKKLLLSDSGFYLCAWRVTGANTEAFFGQGTRLTVV.

CDR3 DNA sequence: TGTGCCAGCAGCGGCAGGGGGCGGAGGAACACTGAAGCTTTCTTT. It yields the protein CASSGRGRRNTEAFF. V usage is TRBV7-9 and J usage is TRBJ1-1; TRBD1 aligns across 8 bases. The CDR3 totals 15 residues. J gave up 1 base and V 5 bases, and 6 bases lay outside the gene matches. Looked up from germline, CDR1 is SEHNR and CDR2 is FQNEAQ (reference sequence). The full variable domain, in which reference TRBV7-9 and TRBJ1-1 provide the parts outside the CDR3, is DTGVSQNPRHKITKRGQNVTFRCDPISEHNRLYWYRQTLGQGPEFLTYFQNEAQLEKSRLLSDRFSAERPKGSFSTLEIQRTEQGDSAMYLCASSGRGRRNTEAFFGQGTRLTVV.

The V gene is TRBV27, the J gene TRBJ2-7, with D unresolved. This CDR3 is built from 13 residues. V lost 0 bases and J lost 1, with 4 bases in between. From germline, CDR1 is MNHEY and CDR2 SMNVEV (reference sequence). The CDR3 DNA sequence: TGTGCCAGCAGTTTATCCGTTTCCTACGAGCAGTACTTC. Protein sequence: CASSLSVSYEQYF.

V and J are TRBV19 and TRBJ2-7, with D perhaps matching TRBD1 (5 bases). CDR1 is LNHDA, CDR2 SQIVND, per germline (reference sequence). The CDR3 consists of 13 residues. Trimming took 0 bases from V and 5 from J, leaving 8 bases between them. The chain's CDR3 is CASSIDEGDEQYF. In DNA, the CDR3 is TGTGCCAGTAGTATAGATGAAGGGGACGAGCAGTACTTC.

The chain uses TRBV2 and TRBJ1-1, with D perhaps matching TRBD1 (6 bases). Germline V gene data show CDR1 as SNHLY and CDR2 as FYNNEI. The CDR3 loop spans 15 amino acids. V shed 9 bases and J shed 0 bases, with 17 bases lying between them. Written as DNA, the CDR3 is TGTGCCAGTAGAGGACAGCCTACGATGAACACTGAAGCTTTCTTT. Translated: CASRGQPTMNTEAFF.

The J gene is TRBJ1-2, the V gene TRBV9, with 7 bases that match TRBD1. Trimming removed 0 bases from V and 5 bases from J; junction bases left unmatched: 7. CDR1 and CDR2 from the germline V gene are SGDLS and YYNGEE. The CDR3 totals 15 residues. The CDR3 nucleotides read TGTGCCAGCAGCGTAGGATGGGGACAGATTTATGGCTACACCTTC. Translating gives CASSVGWGQIYGYTF.

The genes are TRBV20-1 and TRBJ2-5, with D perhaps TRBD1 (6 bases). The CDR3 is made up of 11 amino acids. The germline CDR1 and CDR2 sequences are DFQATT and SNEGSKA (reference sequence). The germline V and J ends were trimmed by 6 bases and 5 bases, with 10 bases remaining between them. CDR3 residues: CSAQGRETQYF. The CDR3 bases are TGCAGTGCCCAGGGGCGGGAGACCCAGTACTTC.

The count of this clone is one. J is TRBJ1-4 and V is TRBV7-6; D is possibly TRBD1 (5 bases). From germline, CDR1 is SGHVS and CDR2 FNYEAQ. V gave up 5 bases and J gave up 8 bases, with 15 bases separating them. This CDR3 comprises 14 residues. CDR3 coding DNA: TGTGCCAGCAGCGCCGGGGGGAATCAGGAAAAACTGTTTTTT. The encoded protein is CASSAGGNQEKLFF.

The chain's CDR3 is CASSPQGANYGYTF. The CDR3 coding sequence is TGTGCCAGCAGCCCACAGGGGGCTAACTATGGCTACACCTTC. This rearrangement joins TRBV7-2 to TRBJ1-2, with 8 nucleotides matching TRBD1. Trimming took 5 bases from V and 0 from J; bases not matched to a gene: 2. Germline V lookup: CDR1 SGHTA, CDR2 FQGNSA. The CDR3 is made up of 14 amino acids.

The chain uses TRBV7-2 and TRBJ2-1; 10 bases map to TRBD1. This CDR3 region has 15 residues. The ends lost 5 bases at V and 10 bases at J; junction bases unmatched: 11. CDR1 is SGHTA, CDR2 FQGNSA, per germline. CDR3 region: CASSIPTGGNLEQFF. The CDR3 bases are TGTGCCAGCAGCATCCCGACAGGGGGCAATTTGGAGCAGTTCTTC.

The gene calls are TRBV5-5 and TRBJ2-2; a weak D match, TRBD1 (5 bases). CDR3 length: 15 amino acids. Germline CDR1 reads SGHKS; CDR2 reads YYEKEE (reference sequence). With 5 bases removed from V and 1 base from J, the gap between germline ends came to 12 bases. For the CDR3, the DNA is TGTGCCAGCAGTCCCAGGGATTGGAACACCGGGGAGCTGTTTTTT. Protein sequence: CASSPRDWNTGELFF. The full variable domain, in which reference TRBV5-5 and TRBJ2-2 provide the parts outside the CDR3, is DAGVTQSPTHLIKTRGQQVTLRCSPISGHKSVSWYQQVLGQGPQFIFQYYEKEERGRGNFPDRFSARQFPNYSSELNVNALLLGDSALYLCASSPRDWNTGELFFGEGSRLTVL.

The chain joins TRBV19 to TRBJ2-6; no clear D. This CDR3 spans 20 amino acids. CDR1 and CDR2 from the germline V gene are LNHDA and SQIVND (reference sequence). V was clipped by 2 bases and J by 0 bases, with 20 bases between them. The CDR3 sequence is CASSIRGETRPGSGANVLTF. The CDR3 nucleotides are TGTGCCAGTAGTATAAGAGGTGAGACCCGACCGGGCTCTGGGGCCAACGTCCTGACTTTC.

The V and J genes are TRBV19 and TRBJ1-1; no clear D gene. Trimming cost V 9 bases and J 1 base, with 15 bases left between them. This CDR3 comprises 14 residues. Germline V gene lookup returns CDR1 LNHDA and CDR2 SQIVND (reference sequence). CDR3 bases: TGTGCCAGCAACCCAACCAGTGCGAACACTGAAGCTTTCTTT. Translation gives CASNPTSANTEAFF.